This TCR beta chain was identified during a study of blood T cell repertoires in COVID-19. The authors' processing: Reference gene primer amplification in the assay estimated nucleated cell counts. Generated by immunoSEQ multiplex PCR, the TCRdb table keeps only in-frame clones and is missing some. That table furnishes V, J and clone size, whereas the DNA furnished D and trimming. The table shows approximately 73,000 clones, with around nine tenths occurring only once. Trimming stripped 8 bases from V and 6 bases from J, with 16 bases between. The CDR3 is made up of 14 amino acids. The germline V gene has CDR1 MNHEY and CDR2 SMNVEV (reference sequence).

Specimen: peripheral blood. The chain employs TRBV27 and TRBJ2-2; tentative D call: TRBD2 (7 bases). This TCR was sampled from a woman aged 55-75 years with acute or convalescent COVID-19. The CDR3 loop reads CASGGGGGAGELFF. DNA of the CDR3: TGTGCCAGCGGCGGGGGAGGGGGAGCCGGGGAGCTGTTTTTT.